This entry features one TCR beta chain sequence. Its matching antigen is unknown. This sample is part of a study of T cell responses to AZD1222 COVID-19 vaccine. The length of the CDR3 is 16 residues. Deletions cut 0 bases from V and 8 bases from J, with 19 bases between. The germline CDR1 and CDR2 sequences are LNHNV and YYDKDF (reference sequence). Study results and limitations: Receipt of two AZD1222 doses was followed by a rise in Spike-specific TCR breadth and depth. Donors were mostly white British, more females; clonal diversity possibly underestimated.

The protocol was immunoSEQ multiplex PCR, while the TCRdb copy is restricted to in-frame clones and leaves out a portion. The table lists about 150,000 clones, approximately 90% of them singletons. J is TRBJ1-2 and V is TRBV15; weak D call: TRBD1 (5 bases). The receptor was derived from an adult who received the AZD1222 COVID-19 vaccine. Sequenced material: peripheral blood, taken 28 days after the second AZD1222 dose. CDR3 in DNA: TGTGCCACCAGCAGAGATCACCCAGGGATTTCAGGCGGCTACACCTTC. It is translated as CATSRDHPGISGGYTF.